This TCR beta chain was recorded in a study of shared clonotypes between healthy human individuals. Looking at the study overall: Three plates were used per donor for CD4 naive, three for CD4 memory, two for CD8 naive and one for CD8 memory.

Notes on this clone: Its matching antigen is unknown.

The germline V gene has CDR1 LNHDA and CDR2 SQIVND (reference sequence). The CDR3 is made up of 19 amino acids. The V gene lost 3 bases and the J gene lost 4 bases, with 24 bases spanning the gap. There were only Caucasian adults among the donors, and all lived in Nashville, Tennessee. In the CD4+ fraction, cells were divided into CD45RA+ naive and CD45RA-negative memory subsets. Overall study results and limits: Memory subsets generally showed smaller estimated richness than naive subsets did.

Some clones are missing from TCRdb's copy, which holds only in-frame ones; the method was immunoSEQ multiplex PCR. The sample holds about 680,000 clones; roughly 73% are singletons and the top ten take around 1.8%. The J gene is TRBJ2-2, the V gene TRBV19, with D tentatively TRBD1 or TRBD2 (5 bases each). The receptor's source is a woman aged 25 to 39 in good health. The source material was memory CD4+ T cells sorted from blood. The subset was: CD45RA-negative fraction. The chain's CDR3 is CASSMRALGVTPGTGELFF. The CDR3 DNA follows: TGTGCCAGTAGTATGAGAGCGTTGGGGGTTACACCGGGCACCGGGGAGCTGTTTTTT.